This record concerns one T cell receptor (beta chain) sequence. A read error is possible here, since a much larger clone lies one base away. CDR3 size: 14 residues. These data originate in a study of patients and donors after allogeneic stem cell transplantation. TCRdb redid the calling of the RT-PCR reads with MiXCR, one entry per CDR3 protein. The repertoire holds approximately 150,000 distinct CDR3 sequences, about a quarter seen once, with around 26% in the top ten. The chain carries TRBV12-3 or TRBV12-4 and TRBJ2-2; D may be TRBD1 or TRBD2 (5 bases each). What was sequenced was blood, either unsorted or a sorted T cell fraction (not recorded which). The receptor comes from a human donor who was either an allogeneic HSCT recipient or a stem cell or donor lymphocyte infusion donor (not recorded which). It is not recorded whose cells these are; they may come from a transplant donor. This CDR3 is CASSFRVGTGVLFF. The CDR3 DNA follows: TGTGCCAGCAGTTTCAGGGTGGGGACCGGGGTGCTGTTTTTT.